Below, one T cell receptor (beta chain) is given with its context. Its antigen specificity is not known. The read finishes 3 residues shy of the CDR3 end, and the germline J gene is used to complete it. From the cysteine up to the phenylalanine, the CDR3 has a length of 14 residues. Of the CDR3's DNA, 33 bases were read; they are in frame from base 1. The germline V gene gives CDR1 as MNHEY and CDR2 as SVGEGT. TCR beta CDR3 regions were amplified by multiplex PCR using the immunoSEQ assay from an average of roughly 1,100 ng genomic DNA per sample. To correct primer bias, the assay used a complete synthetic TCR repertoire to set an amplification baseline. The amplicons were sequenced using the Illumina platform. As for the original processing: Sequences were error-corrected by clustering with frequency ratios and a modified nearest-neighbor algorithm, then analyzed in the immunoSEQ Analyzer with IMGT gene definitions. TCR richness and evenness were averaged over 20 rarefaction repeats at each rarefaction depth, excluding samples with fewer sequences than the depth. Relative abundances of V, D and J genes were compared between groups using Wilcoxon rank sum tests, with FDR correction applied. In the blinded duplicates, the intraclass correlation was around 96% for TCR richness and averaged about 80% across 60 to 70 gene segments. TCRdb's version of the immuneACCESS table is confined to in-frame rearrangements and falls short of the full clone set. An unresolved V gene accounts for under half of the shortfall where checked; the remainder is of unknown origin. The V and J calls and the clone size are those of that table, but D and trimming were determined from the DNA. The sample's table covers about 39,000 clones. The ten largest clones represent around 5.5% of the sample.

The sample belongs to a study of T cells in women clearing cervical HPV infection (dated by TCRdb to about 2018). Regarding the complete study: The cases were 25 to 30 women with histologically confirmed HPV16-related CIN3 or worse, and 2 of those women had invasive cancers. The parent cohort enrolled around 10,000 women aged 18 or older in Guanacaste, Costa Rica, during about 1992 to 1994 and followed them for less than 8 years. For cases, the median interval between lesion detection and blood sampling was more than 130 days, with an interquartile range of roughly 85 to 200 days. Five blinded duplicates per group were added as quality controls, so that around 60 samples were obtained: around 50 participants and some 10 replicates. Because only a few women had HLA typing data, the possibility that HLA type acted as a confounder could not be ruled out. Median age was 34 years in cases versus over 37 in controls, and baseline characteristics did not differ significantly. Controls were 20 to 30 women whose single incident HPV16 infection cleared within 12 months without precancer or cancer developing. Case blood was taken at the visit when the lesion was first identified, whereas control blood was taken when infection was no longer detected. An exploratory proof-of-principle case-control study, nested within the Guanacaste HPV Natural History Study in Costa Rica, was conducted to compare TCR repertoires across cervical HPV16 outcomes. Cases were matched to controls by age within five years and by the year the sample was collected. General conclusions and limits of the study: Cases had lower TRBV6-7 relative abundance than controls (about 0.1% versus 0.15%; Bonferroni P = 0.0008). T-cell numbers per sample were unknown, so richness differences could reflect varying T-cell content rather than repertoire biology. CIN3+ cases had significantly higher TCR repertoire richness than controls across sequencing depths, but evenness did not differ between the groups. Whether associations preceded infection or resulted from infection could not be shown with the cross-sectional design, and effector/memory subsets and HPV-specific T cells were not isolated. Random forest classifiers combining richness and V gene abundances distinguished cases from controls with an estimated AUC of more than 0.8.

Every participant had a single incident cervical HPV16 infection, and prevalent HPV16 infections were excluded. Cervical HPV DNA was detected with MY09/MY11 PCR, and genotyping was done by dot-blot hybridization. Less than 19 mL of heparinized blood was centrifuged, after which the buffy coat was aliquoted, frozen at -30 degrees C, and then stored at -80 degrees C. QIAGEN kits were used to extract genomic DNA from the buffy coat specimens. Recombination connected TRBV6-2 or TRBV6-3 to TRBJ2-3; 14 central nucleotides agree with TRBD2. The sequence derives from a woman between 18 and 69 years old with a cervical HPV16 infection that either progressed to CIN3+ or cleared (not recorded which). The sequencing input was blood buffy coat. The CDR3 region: CASGTSGSRETQYF. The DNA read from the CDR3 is TGTGCCAGCGGGACTAGCGGGAGTAGGGAGACG.